The 20 T cell receptor beta chains below come from one sample, sequenced in a study of blood T cell repertoires in COVID-19. Sequencing used immunoSEQ multiplex PCR; TCRdb keeps in-frame clones, though not all of them. Here the sample spans roughly 140,000 clones, 80% to 90% being singletons. Sequenced material: peripheral blood. The receptors stem from a woman between 40 and 50 years old with acute or convalescent COVID-19.

The J gene is TRBJ2-3, the V gene TRBV7-3; TRBD2 aligns across 8 bases. V shed 5 bases and J 11 bases; nucleotides not matched to a gene: 24. CDR1 and CDR2 (germline): SGHTA, FQGTGA. The CDR3 totals 18 residues. CDR3 bases: TGTGCCAGCAGCCCTGAGGGGCCTTTAGCGGGGAGCTATGTGGGGCAGTATTTT. Encoded protein: CASSPEGPLAGSYVGQYF.

The chain uses TRBV25-1 and TRBJ1-1, with no clear D. Germline V lookup: CDR1 MGHDK, CDR2 SYGVNS. V was trimmed by 3 bases and J by 0 bases, leaving 11 bases between them. The CDR3 has 15 residues. The CDR3 sequence: CASSDSYMVNTEAFF. The CDR3 region has the DNA TGTGCCAGCAGTGATAGTTATATGGTGAACACTGAAGCTTTCTTT.

V is TRBV19 and J is TRBJ2-1, with a possible D match to TRBD2 (5 bases). CDR1 is LNHDA and CDR2 is SQIVND in the germline V gene (reference sequence). The CDR3 contains 15 residues. Trimming pared 0 bases from V and 5 bases from J, leaving 11 bases between. The CDR3 loop is CASSIDEGPNNEQFF. The DNA of the CDR3 is TGTGCCAGTAGTATAGATGAGGGTCCGAACAATGAGCAGTTCTTC.

The chain carries TRBV19 and TRBJ1-3; D remains ambiguous. The CDR3 loop spans 14 amino acids. Germline-derived CDR1 and CDR2 are LNHDA and SQIVND (reference sequence). Trimming removed 5 bases from V and 0 bases from J, with 8 bases in between. CDR3 sequence: CASSAFVSGNTIYF. The CDR3 DNA reads TGTGCCAGTAGTGCGTTCGTCTCTGGAAACACCATATATTTT. The variable domain in full, completed from reference TRBV19 and TRBJ1-3, reads DGGITQSPKYLFRKEGQNVTLSCEQNLNHDAMYWYRQDPGQGLRLIYYSQIVNDFQKGDIAEGYSVSREKKESFPLTVTSAQKNPTAFYLCASSAFVSGNTIYFGEGSWLTVV.

This clone was observed a single time. The gene calls are TRBV2 and TRBJ1-1, with a weak D call TRBD1 (5 bases). CDR1 is SNHLY, CDR2 FYNNEI, per germline. Trimming took 7 bases from V and 1 from J, leaving 10 bases between them. The CDR3 sequence is 13 residues long. The CDR3 protein is CASNSDKNTEAFF. CDR3 DNA sequence: TGTGCCAGCAACTCGGACAAGAACACTGAAGCTTTCTTT.

The CDR3 sequence is CASSQRKTGTGGGDEQFF. CDR3 DNA: TGCGCCAGCAGCCAACGAAAAACCGGGACAGGGGGCGGGGATGAGCAGTTCTTC. The rearrangement links TRBV4-1 to TRBJ2-1; TRBD1 matches at 12 bases. Looked up from germline, CDR1 is MGHRA and CDR2 is YSYEKL. The CDR3 is 18 amino acids. The V and J ends lost 2 bases and 8 bases, in that order; junction bases with no gene match: 13.

This clone was counted a single time. The rearrangement joins TRBV7-9 to TRBJ1-6, with D possibly being TRBD1 (6 bases). This CDR3 has 14 residues. Germline V lookup: CDR1 SEHNR, CDR2 FQNEAQ (reference sequence). V dropped 6 bases and J dropped 9 bases, with 15 bases sitting between them. The CDR3 region has the DNA TGTGCCAGCAGAAGGGACACCCCTGGTTCACCCCTCCACTTT. Translating gives CASRRDTPGSPLHF.

CDR3 in DNA: TGTGCCTGCCCAGGGTCTTCGGGCACTGAAGCTTTCTTT. Its translation: CACPGSSGTEAFF. This chain uses TRBV30 with TRBJ1-1; tentatively, D is TRBD1 (5 bases). Trimming cost V 6 bases and J 4 bases, with 15 bases left between them. The CDR3 runs to 13 residues. Germline loops: CDR1 GTSNPN, CDR2 SVGIG (reference sequence).

This clone was seen once. The gene calls are TRBV28 and TRBJ2-1; weak D call: TRBD2 (7 bases). CDR3 length: 15 residues. Per germline, CDR1 MDHEN and CDR2 SYDVKM. V was trimmed by 2 bases and J by 10 bases, leaving 18 bases between them. The CDR3 here is CASSLGGVGGGEQFF. The CDR3 DNA reads as TGTGCCAGCAGTTTAGGGGGGGTAGGGGGAGGCGAGCAGTTCTTC.

The gene calls are TRBV15 and TRBJ2-2; 9 bases match TRBD2. Germline V CDR1 and CDR2: LNHNV, YYDKDF (reference sequence). Unmatched junction bases numbered 6, after V lost 1 base and J lost 6 bases. The length of the CDR3 is 16 residues. CDR3 residues: CATSRGPAGGPGELFF. The CDR3 region has the DNA TGTGCCACCAGCAGAGGCCCGGCGGGGGGGCCCGGGGAGCTGTTTTTT.

The rearrangement links TRBV24-1 to TRBJ1-2; 7 nucleotides match TRBD1. Germline values: CDR1 KGHDR, CDR2 SFDVKD. The CDR3 has 16 amino acids. V was pared by 4 bases and J by 4 bases, with 11 bases of the junction left unmatched. As DNA, the CDR3 is TGTGCCACCAGTGACGATACAGGGGCCCCGCTCTATGGCTACACCTTC. It yields the protein CATSDDTGAPLYGYTF.

The chain links TRBV19 to TRBJ1-1; 7 nucleotides agree with TRBD1. CDR1 is LNHDA and CDR2 is SQIVND in the germline V gene (reference sequence). Trimming removed 2 bases from V and 4 bases from J; junction bases left unmatched: 4. The length of the CDR3 is 14 residues. The CDR3 coding sequence is TGTGCCAGTAGTATAAACAGGGGTAGCACTGAAGCTTTCTTT. This translates into CASSINRGSTEAFF.

The chain joins TRBV23-1 to TRBJ1-2, with 9 bases aligning to TRBD1. TRBV23-1 is flagged as an ORF with uncertain function. The CDR3 has 15 residues. V was clipped by 6 bases and J by 4 bases; unmatched bases: 9. In nucleotides, the CDR3 is TGCGCCAGCAGATACCTCGAGACAGGGGGCTATGGCTACACCTTC. Protein: CASRYLETGGYGYTF.

The chain combines TRBV15 with TRBJ2-7, with TRBD2 matching over 9 bases. V was pared by 3 bases and J by 0 bases, with 6 bases of the junction left unmatched. The length of the CDR3 is 16 residues. Germline CDR1 reads LNHNV; CDR2 reads YYDKDF (reference sequence). Here the CDR3 DNA reads TGTGCCACCAGCAGTGGACTAGCGAAGAGCTCCTACGAGCAGTACTTC. It codes for CATSSGLAKSSYEQYF.

This clone has just a few counts. The rearrangement links TRBV5-1 to TRBJ2-1; possible D gene TRBD2, 6 bases. Trimming took off 0 bases at V and 0 bases at J, with 10 bases between the two ends. This CDR3 region has 16 residues. CDR1 is SGHRS, CDR2 YFSETQ, per germline. The CDR3 protein is CASSLGLGGSYNEQFF. DNA of the CDR3: TGCGCCAGCAGCTTGGGACTGGGGGGCTCCTACAATGAGCAGTTCTTC.

In the case of this clone: The sample contains more than one DNA sequence encoding this CDR3. The chain is built from TRBV9 and TRBJ2-2, with 8 positions matching TRBD1. Unmatched junction bases numbered 4, after V lost 0 bases and J lost 6 bases. This CDR3 is built from 15 residues. CDR1 is SGDLS and CDR2 is YYNGEE in the germline V gene. CDR3 DNA sequence: TGTGCCAGCAGCGTAGGGCAGGGGGCCGCCGGGGAGCTGTTTTTT. It encodes CASSVGQGAAGELFF.

J is TRBJ2-2 and V is TRBV3-1 (or the pseudogene TRBV3-2), with D tentatively TRBD1 (6 bases). The CDR3 extends over 15 amino acids. Trimming took off 0 bases at V and 6 bases at J, with 11 bases between the two ends. The germline V gene has CDR1 LGHDT and CDR2 YNNKEL (reference sequence). CDR3 in DNA: TGTGCCAGCAGCCAAGACGCAGGGGCTCCCGGGGAGCTGTTTTTT. Translation gives CASSQDAGAPGELFF.

The V and J genes are TRBV3-1 (or the pseudogene TRBV3-2) and TRBJ2-2; 8 nucleotides match TRBD2. Germline trimming cut 1 base from V and 0 bases from J; bases unmatched to any gene: 4. Looked up from germline, CDR1 is LGHDT and CDR2 is YNNKEL (reference sequence). The CDR3 runs to 17 residues. CDR3 residues: CASSQVSGGANTGELFF. DNA of the CDR3: TGTGCCAGCAGCCAAGTCAGCGGGGGAGCGAACACCGGGGAGCTGTTTTTT.

The CDR3 bases are TGTGCCAGCAGCCGGACAGGGGTGGGCACTGAAGCTTTCTTT. Amino acids: CASSRTGVGTEAFF. The gene calls are TRBV7-9 and TRBJ1-1; 9 bases fit TRBD1. Germline V gene data show CDR1 as SEHNR and CDR2 as FQNEAQ (reference sequence). This CDR3 is built from 14 residues. Germline trimming cut 5 bases from V and 4 bases from J; bases unmatched to any gene: 5.

This chain joins TRBV28 and TRBJ2-3, with 13 bases that match TRBD2. This CDR3 has 18 amino acids. J lost 4 bases, V lost 3 bases, and 10 bases had no gene match. CDR1 and CDR2 from the germline V gene are MDHEN and SYDVKM. The CDR3 here is CASSFREGLAGWADTQYF. CDR3 sequence (DNA): TGTGCCAGCAGTTTTAGAGAGGGACTAGCGGGATGGGCAGATACGCAGTATTTT.